Here is one T cell receptor (beta chain) with its context. Its specificity is unknown. The iRepertoire nested amplicon-rescue multiplex PCR amplified TCR alpha and beta CDR3s from RNA. Tissue mRNA or PBMC total RNA, about 90-400 ng, went into one-step reverse transcription and amplification. MiXCR, run by TCRdb on the multiplex PCR reads, gives a single entry per CDR3 protein. Of over 90,000 distinct CDR3 sequences listed, 25% to 30% are singletons. This sample was included in a study of glioma-infiltrating T cells. Germline assignment: CDR1 SQVTM and CDR2 ANQGSEA. The V gene lost 0 bases and the J gene lost 8 bases, with 14 bases spanning the gap. The CDR3 loop spans 13 amino acids. General study results and limits: Gliomas, especially low-grade, showed above-expected tissue-blood divergence; non-neoplastic patients showed below.

Sequencing was carried out using glioma tissue, nonneoplastic brain tissue, or PBMCs (not recorded which). The TCR was taken from a human donor with low-grade glioma or glioblastoma, undergoing nonglioma brain surgery, or in good health (not recorded which). This chain connects TRBV29-1 to TRBJ2-7, with D possibly being TRBD1 or TRBD2 (6 bases each). CDR3 nucleotides: TGCAGCGTTGAAGAGCGGGGCAGGGGCAAGCAGTACTTC. Translated: CSVEERGRGKQYF.